This is a list of T cell receptor beta chains from one sample in a study of blood T cell repertoires in COVID-19. Only in-frame clones appear in the TCRdb table, and some are missing; sequencing was by immunoSEQ multiplex PCR. This table has about 13,000 clones, approximately 72% appearing once. The sample comprised peripheral blood. The receptors were sampled from an elderly woman with acute or convalescent COVID-19. The CDR3 runs from the conserved cysteine through the conserved F or W. The D gene is left open where the match is weak. Only some rows state a clone size, as once, few, many or a class for expanded clones.

clone size,V gene,J gene,D gene,CDR3 DNA,CDR3 protein
-,TRBV27,TRBJ2-6,-,TGTGCCAGCAGTTACAGGAGAACTGGGGCCAACGTCCTGACTTTC,CASSYRRTGANVLTF
-,TRBV28,TRBJ2-2,TRBD1,TGTGCCAGCAGTTTAGGACAGGCCACCGGGGAGCTGTTTTTT,CASSLGQATGELFF
-,TRBV7-9,TRBJ2-2,TRBD1,TGTGCCAGCAGCTTGGGGTTCGACAGGGGAGGTACCGGGGAGCTGTTTTTT,CASSLGFDRGGTGELFF
once,TRBV6-1,TRBJ1-1,-,TGTGCCAGCAGTGAATTTAGGGGCAGTGCTGAAGCTTTCTTT,CASSEFRGSAEAFF
-,TRBV2,TRBJ1-1,TRBD1,TGTGCCAGCAGGACTGGACAGGGGGTGAGGAACACTGAAGCTTTCTTT,CASRTGQGVRNTEAFF
-,TRBV6-5,TRBJ2-3,TRBD2,TGTGCCAGCAGTCGGACTAGCTGGTCAGATACGCAGTATTTT,CASSRTSWSDTQYF
-,TRBV27,TRBJ2-1,-,TGTGCCAGCAGTCCCGGCTGGGGCGCATTGAATGAGCAGTTCTTC,CASSPGWGALNEQFF
-,TRBV10-1,TRBJ1-1,-,TGCGCCAGCAGTGATGAGTCGGGGTTGGGTTCGGTAGCTTTCTTT,CASSDESGLGSVAFF
-,TRBV24-1,TRBJ2-1,-,TGTGCCTCCAGGCCGGGAGCAGGAGCCCACAATGAGCAGTTCTTC,CASRPGAGAHNEQFF
-,TRBV2,TRBJ1-2,-,TGTGCCAGCAGTGAGCAGGTGACATTCGACTACACCTTC,CASSEQVTFDYTF
-,TRBV7-2,TRBJ2-7,TRBD2,TGTGCCAGCAGCCTTAGCGGGGGGCTCTACGAGCAGTACTTC,CASSLSGGLYEQYF
few,TRBV5-6,TRBJ2-2,-,TGTGCCAGCAGCCTTCCAGGGGGGAGAGGCGGGGAGCTGTTTTTT,CASSLPGGRGGELFF
-,TRBV27,TRBJ2-7,TRBD1,TGTGCCAGCAGTTTGTCTAAGACAGGGGCCCACTACGAGCAGTACTTC,CASSLSKTGAHYEQYF
few,TRBV27,TRBJ1-2,-,TGTGCCAGCAGTTTCAGGGCTGAAAACTATGGCTACACCTTC,CASSFRAENYGYTF
-,TRBV9,TRBJ1-2,TRBD1,TGTGCCAGCAGCCGTTCGGGGACAGGGGCTGGCTACACCTTC,CASSRSGTGAGYTF
-,TRBV5-1,TRBJ1-1,-,TGCGCCAGCAGCCCGCCGGACAGGAACACTGAAGCTTTCTTT,CASSPPDRNTEAFF
-,TRBV7-9,TRBJ1-2,TRBD1,TGTGCCAGCAGCCCCCCGGGACAGGGGGTCTATGGCTACACCTTC,CASSPPGQGVYGYTF
-,TRBV10-3,TRBJ2-5,-,TGTGCCATCAGTGAAAGGACTATCGGAGGGCAAGAGACCCAGTACTTC,CAISERTIGGQETQYF
-,TRBV14,TRBJ1-6,TRBD1,TGTGCCAGCAGCCAAGCCACGGGGACAGGGTTCACCTATAATTCACCCCTCCACTTT,CASSQATGTGFTYNSPLHF
-,TRBV6-5,TRBJ2-1,-,TGTGCCAGCAGTCGGGTCTTCTACAATGAGCAGTTCTTC,CASSRVFYNEQFF
-,TRBV15,TRBJ1-2,TRBD1,TGTGCCACCAGCAGGGGACAGGCCAATGGCTACACCTTC,CATSRGQANGYTF
-,TRBV7-8,TRBJ1-5,TRBD1,TGTGCCAGCAGCTTCGGGACAGCATATAGCAATCAGCCCCAGCATTTT,CASSFGTAYSNQPQHF
few,TRBV4-3,TRBJ1-5,-,TGCGCCAGCAGCCAAGAGTACAGGGCGGGCCATCAGCCCCAGCATTTT,CASSQEYRAGHQPQHF
-,TRBV28,TRBJ2-6,-,TGTGCCAGCAGCCCTCCTCCCGGGGCCAACGTCCTGACTTTC,CASSPPPGANVLTF
-,TRBV18,TRBJ1-3,TRBD1,TGTGCCGCGACAGGGGGCCCTGGAAACACCATATATTTT,CAATGGPGNTIYF
few,TRBV10-3,TRBJ1-1,-,TGTGCCATCAGTGACCCCCAGACAGGCAGGGCTTTCTTT,CAISDPQTGRAFF
-,TRBV11-2,TRBJ2-7,TRBD2,TGTGCCAGCACCCTGGGTAGCGGGAGGTCCTACGAGCAGTACTTC,CASTLGSGRSYEQYF
-,TRBV24-1,TRBJ1-1,-,TGTGCCACCAGATCGAGACAGAAGAACACTGAAGCTTTCTTT,CATRSRQKNTEAFF
-,TRBV5-1,TRBJ1-1,-,TGCGCCAGCAGCGGGATCCGGGACACGAACACTGAAGCTTTCTTT,CASSGIRDTNTEAFF
-,TRBV12-5,TRBJ2-7,-,TGTGCTAGTGGTCCAGGAATTAGAGAGCAGTACTTC,CASGPGIREQYF
-,TRBV9,TRBJ2-5,TRBD2,TGTGCCAGCAGCGCGCTAGCGGGGAGAGTAGGTGAGACCCAGTACTTC,CASSALAGRVGETQYF
few,TRBV5-6,TRBJ2-7,-,TGTGCCAGCAGCTATCGTGCCTACAGCCTCCTGTGGATCGAGCAGTACTTC,CASSYRAYSLLWIEQYF
-,TRBV5-1,TRBJ2-2,TRBD2,TGCGCCAGCAGCCCTCAGGGTGGTAGCGGGGGGGTATCGGTAACCGGGGAGCTGTTTTTT,CASSPQGGSGGVSVTGELFF
-,TRBV25-1,TRBJ2-3,TRBD2,TGTGCCAGCAGTGAAATAGCGGGGTTCACAGATACGCAGTATTTT,CASSEIAGFTDTQYF
-,TRBV28,TRBJ1-1,-,TGTGCCAGCAGTTTAAACTTAATCGCGAACACTGAAGCTTTCTTT,CASSLNLIANTEAFF
-,TRBV15,TRBJ1-1,-,TGTGCCACCAGCAGAGGACAGAAGAACACTGAAGCTTTCTTT,CATSRGQKNTEAFF
-,TRBV10-3,TRBJ2-6,-,TGTGCCATCACGGGATCCGGGGGGGCCAACGTCCTGACTTTC,CAITGSGGANVLTF
-,TRBV7-2,TRBJ2-3,TRBD2,TGTGCCAGCAGCTCCCTACTAGCGGGGGGTGCAGATACGCAGTATTTT,CASSSLLAGGADTQYF
-,TRBV7-2,TRBJ2-5,TRBD1,TGTGCCAGCAGCTTAGAGGGGGCTGCAAAGACCCAGTACTTC,CASSLEGAAKTQYF
-,TRBV5-1,TRBJ2-5,-,TGCGCCAGCAGCTTCGGACAGAGAAAAGAGACCCAGTACTTC,CASSFGQRKETQYF
-,TRBV27,TRBJ2-7,-,TGTGCCAGCAGTCCCCCGGGACACCCATCCTACGAGCAGTACTTC,CASSPPGHPSYEQYF
few,TRBV15,TRBJ2-5,TRBD1,TGTGCCACCAGAGCCCCGGGACAGGGGATGTTTGGCCAAGAGACCCAGTACTTC,CATRAPGQGMFGQETQYF
-,TRBV7-9,TRBJ1-5,-,TGTGCCAGCAGCAAACAGGGCGGACAGCCCCAGCATTTT,CASSKQGGQPQHF
once,TRBV28,TRBJ1-3,-,TGTGCCAGCAGTTTATACGGGGGAAGAAACACCATATATTTT,CASSLYGGRNTIYF
-,TRBV18,TRBJ1-3,-,TGTGCCAGCTCACTCACCATCAGTCCTGGAAACACCATATATTTT,CASSLTISPGNTIYF
-,TRBV11-2,TRBJ2-2,-,TGTGCCAGCGTCGGACAGCAGAACACCGGGGAGCTGTTTTTT,CASVGQQNTGELFF
-,TRBV18,TRBJ2-1,TRBD2,TGTGCCAGCTCACCACCGACAGGACTAGCGGGGAATGAGCAGTTCTTC,CASSPPTGLAGNEQFF
once,TRBV18,TRBJ1-4,-,TGTGCCAGCTCGCGGACAGAACAAAATGAAAAACTGTTTTTT,CASSRTEQNEKLFF
-,TRBV7-9,TRBJ1-6,-,TGTGCCAGCAGCCCAACCAGGGTTTATTCACCCCTCCACTTT,CASSPTRVYSPLHF
-,TRBV28,TRBJ2-5,TRBD1,TGTGCCAGCACGGACAGGGGGCGAGAGACCCAGTACTTC,CASTDRGRETQYF
-,TRBV5-4,TRBJ2-7,-,TGTGCCAGCAGTTCCACAGAGTACGAGCAGTACTTC,CASSSTEYEQYF